What follows are 21 T cell receptor beta chains derived from one specimen sequenced in a study of shared clonotypes between healthy human individuals. The table came from immunoSEQ multiplex PCR; TCRdb's copy has only in-frame clones and leaves some out. This repertoire shows approximately 600,000 clones, around 96% found once; its top ten account for 0.11%. Naive CD8 cells were CD45RO-negative, positively selected for CCR7, excluding terminally differentiated effector memory CD45RA+ cells. Source material: naive CD8+ T cells sorted from blood. All receptors derive from a woman in her twenties or thirties in good health.

Of note for this clone: Other DNA sequences in this specimen translate into the identical CDR3. CDR3 in DNA: TGTGCCAGCAGTTCCATCTACGAGCAGTACTTC. Translated, it gives CASSSIYEQYF. The V call is TRBV6-5, the J call TRBJ2-7; D unclear. Trimming left V 4 bases short and J 3 bases short, with 4 bases between. The CDR3 covers 11 residues. Germline V gene sequence: CDR1 MNHEY, CDR2 SVGAGI.

This sequence joins TRBV11-3 and TRBJ2-1; D is uncertain. Germline loops: CDR1 SGHNT, CDR2 YENEEA. Trimming took off 1 base at V and 6 bases at J, with 7 bases between the two ends. The CDR3 spans 13 residues. The CDR3 nucleotides read TGTGCCAGCAGCTTAGGCCTAACCAATGAGCAGTTCTTC. This gives the protein CASSLGLTNEQFF.

The chain links TRBV13 to TRBJ2-1; 9 positions match TRBD1. Germline assignment: CDR1 PRHDT and CDR2 FYEKMQ (reference sequence). The CDR3 has 15 residues. The trim removed 3 bases at V and 1 base at J, leaving 1 base unmatched. CDR3 protein: CASSFGQGSYNEQFF. For the CDR3, the DNA is TGTGCCAGCAGCTTCGGACAGGGGTCCTACAATGAGCAGTTCTTC.

The chain recombines TRBV15 with TRBJ2-7, with no clear D. Trimming shortened V by 0 bases and J by 5 bases, and 8 bases separated the two germline ends. CDR3 length: 13 residues. The V gene's germline CDR1 is LNHNV and CDR2 YYDKDF (reference sequence). CDR3 protein: CATSRDSVNEQYF. In DNA, the CDR3 is TGTGCCACCAGCAGAGATTCAGTTAACGAGCAGTACTTC.

The chain employs TRBV6-5 and TRBJ2-7; TRBD1 agrees at 7 bases. The CDR3 sequence is 15 residues long. Germline V gives CDR1 MNHEY, CDR2 SVGAGI. With 5 bases clipped from V and 3 bases from J, the junction kept 10 bases outside the gene matches. The DNA for the CDR3 is TGTGCCAGCAGTAACAGGGACAGTTACATCTACGAGCAGTACTTC. This gives the protein CASSNRDSYIYEQYF.

For the CDR3, the DNA is TGTGCCAGCAGGCTGCGAACGGATACGCAGTATTTT. Protein: CASRLRTDTQYF. V is TRBV28 and J is TRBJ2-3; D is uncertain. The CDR3 is made up of 12 amino acids. The V gene lost 6 bases and the J gene lost 6 bases, with 10 bases spanning the gap. The germline V gene encodes CDR1 MDHEN and CDR2 SYDVKM.

This rearrangement joins TRBV9 to TRBJ2-3; TRBD1 aligns across 8 bases. The CDR3 runs to 14 residues. Germline lookup yields CDR1 SGDLS and CDR2 YYNGEE. V was pared by 3 bases and J by 4 bases, with 4 bases of the junction left unmatched. This chain's CDR3 is CASSAQGVSDTQYF. The CDR3 coding sequence is TGTGCCAGCAGCGCACAGGGGGTCTCAGATACGCAGTATTTT.

The rearrangement joins TRBV2 to TRBJ2-5; TRBD1 or TRBD2 may be the D gene (5 bases each). Germline values: CDR1 SNHLY, CDR2 FYNNEI. The CDR3 is made up of 15 amino acids. Trimming shortened V by 4 bases and J by 1 base, and 13 bases separated the two germline ends. As DNA, the CDR3 is TGTGCCAGCAGTGGAGGGGCAGGACTCCAAGAGACCCAGTACTTC. This codes for CASSGGAGLQETQYF.

The V call is TRBV29-1, the J call TRBJ2-7, with D perhaps matching TRBD2 (5 bases). The CDR3 contains 13 residues. Per the germline V gene, CDR1 is SQVTM and CDR2 is ANQGSEA. Trimming pared 0 bases from V and 7 bases from J, leaving 13 bases between. In DNA form, the CDR3 reads TGCAGCGTTGAAGAGGGTGCCCGGGATGAGCAGTACTTC. It is translated as CSVEEGARDEQYF.

The gene calls are TRBV9 and TRBJ2-3; D unresolved. This CDR3 has 16 amino acids. The ends were cut back, 0 bases at V and 4 bases at J, with 15 bases in the middle. Germline CDR1 SGDLS, CDR2 YYNGEE. CDR3 in DNA: TGTGCCAGCAGCGTAGGTAGTGTGCGGAACCCAGATACGCAGTATTTT. Translated, it gives CASSVGSVRNPDTQYF.

This rearrangement joins TRBV28 to TRBJ1-5; the D is unclear. CDR3 length: 18 amino acids. Trimming pared 2 bases from V and 2 bases from J, leaving 19 bases between. CDR1 is MDHEN, CDR2 SYDVKM, per germline. DNA of the CDR3: TGTGCCAGCAGTTTAAAGGGATTGGTTCATGGAGGCAATCAGCCCCAGCATTTT. Amino acid sequence: CASSLKGLVHGGNQPQHF.

V usage is TRBV7-8 and J usage is TRBJ2-1; 11 bases match TRBD2. The CDR3 totals 19 residues. J was trimmed by 4 bases and V by 2 bases; bases with no gene match: 13. Per germline, CDR1 SGHVS and CDR2 FQNEAQ. The CDR3 DNA reads TGTGCCAGCAGCTTAAATCCCTCCGGACTAGCGGGCAAATACAATGAGCAGTTCTTC. The encoded protein is CASSLNPSGLAGKYNEQFF.

This clone was seen a handful of times. The chain uses TRBV9 and TRBJ1-2, with TRBD1 as a possible D gene (6 bases). CDR1 and CDR2 (germline): SGDLS, YYNGEE. The V end was cut by 4 bases, the J end by 0 bases, with 13 bases between. The CDR3 has 15 amino acids. DNA for the CDR3: TGTGCCAGCAGCATCGACAGGACCTCTAACTATGGCTACACCTTC. As protein: CASSIDRTSNYGYTF.

The chain combines TRBV27 with TRBJ2-1, with 7 bases matching TRBD2. The trim removed 3 bases at V and 7 bases at J, leaving 12 bases unmatched. Germline V CDR1 and CDR2: MNHEY, SMNVEV (reference sequence). CDR3 length: 16 residues. CDR3 sequence: CASSLDPGGLTNEQFF. CDR3 nucleotides: TGTGCCAGCAGTTTGGATCCGGGAGGCCTAACGAATGAGCAGTTCTTC.

This chain uses TRBV27 with TRBJ2-1, with 10 bases lining up with TRBD2. V was clipped by 3 bases and J by 9 bases; unmatched bases: 5. Per the germline V gene, CDR1 is MNHEY and CDR2 is SMNVEV (reference sequence). This CDR3 is built from 14 residues. Here the CDR3 reads CASSLLAGVAEQFF. CDR3 DNA sequence: TGTGCCAGCAGTTTGCTAGCGGGAGTTGCTGAGCAGTTCTTC.

The rearrangement uses TRBV7-9 and TRBJ2-7, with D possibly being TRBD2 (6 bases). V lost 5 bases, J lost 0 bases, and 14 bases lay in between. This CDR3 is 15 amino acids long. Germline V gene lookup returns CDR1 SEHNR and CDR2 FQNEAQ (reference sequence). The CDR3 here is CASSPTAGPSYEQYF. The CDR3 DNA reads TGTGCCAGCAGCCCTACAGCGGGTCCCTCCTACGAGCAGTACTTC. Full variable domain (outside the CDR3, taken from reference TRBV7-9 and TRBJ2-7): DTGVSQNPRHKITKRGQNVTFRCDPISEHNRLYWYRQTLGQGPEFLTYFQNEAQLEKSRLLSDRFSAERPKGSFSTLEIQRTEQGDSAMYLCASSPTAGPSYEQYFGPGTRLTVT.

The rearrangement uses TRBV27 and TRBJ2-3; 13 bases agree with TRBD2. Germline V CDR1 and CDR2: MNHEY, SMNVEV (reference sequence). With 6 bases clipped from V and 5 bases from J, the junction kept 8 bases outside the gene matches. This CDR3 has 16 residues. CDR3 sequence: CASSPGTSGTRDTQYF. For the CDR3, the DNA is TGTGCCAGCAGCCCGGGGACTAGCGGGACAAGAGATACGCAGTATTTT.

The genes are TRBV27 and TRBJ2-3; 10 bases agree with TRBD2. Trimming at V came to 5 bases and at J to 5 bases, leaving 10 bases not matched to a gene. CDR1 and CDR2 from the germline V gene are MNHEY and SMNVEV (reference sequence). CDR3 length equals 16 residues. The CDR3 nucleotides are TGTGCCAGCAGTACCCGAGCGGGAGGGGGGGGAGATACGCAGTATTTT. This codes for CASSTRAGGGGDTQYF.

The CDR3 sequence: CASSLSGTDYEQYF. CDR3 coding DNA: TGTGCCAGCAGCTTATCCGGGACAGACTACGAGCAGTACTTC. The chain links TRBV9 to TRBJ2-7, with 7 bases lining up with TRBD1. In germline, CDR1 is SGDLS, CDR2 YYNGEE. V lost 4 bases to trimming and J lost 3 bases; unmatched junction nucleotides: 7. The CDR3 is 14 residues long.

The chain recombines TRBV7-8 with TRBJ1-4; weak D call: TRBD1 (5 bases). This CDR3 region has 11 residues. With 8 bases removed from V and 5 bases from J, the gap between germline ends came to 6 bases. Germline CDR1 is SGHVS and CDR2 is FQNEAQ. The CDR3 DNA reads as TGTGCCAGCGGGGGAAATGAAAAACTGTTTTTT. Translated, it gives CASGGNEKLFF.

CDR3 sequence: CASLLLQGDTEAFF. The DNA for the CDR3 is TGTGCCAGCCTACTTTTGCAGGGAGACACTGAAGCTTTCTTT. This chain joins TRBV28 and TRBJ1-1; maybe TRBD1 (5 bases). This CDR3 spans 14 amino acids. Trimming took 8 bases from V and 3 from J, leaving 16 bases between them. CDR1 and CDR2 (germline): MDHEN, SYDVKM.